The 29 T cell receptor beta chains in this list originate from one sample, sequenced in a study of regulatory T cells in long-lasting Graves disease. Building of the TCR beta libraries involved iRepertoire HTBI primers and Arm-PCR of CDR3 regions. In TCRdb, the multiplex PCR reads were re-called with MiXCR into one record per CDR3 protein. The sample shows 600,000 to 850,000 distinct CDR3 sequences, around 30% of them seen only once. This sample's time point: persistent/refractory GD, antithyroid drugs over 5 years with positive TRAb. PBMCs were the source of the RNA used for TCR sequencing. The sequencing here drew on peripheral blood mononuclear cells (PBMCs), taken when the disease was refractory, from a patient treated with antithyroid drugs. The receptors come from a female donor with Graves disease.

This clonotype has a handful of counts. The genes are TRBV11-2 and TRBJ1-4; possibly TRBD1 for D (6 bases). The CDR3 spans 16 residues. V was pared by 6 bases and J by 8 bases, with 22 bases between. Germline assignment: CDR1 SGHAT and CDR2 FQNNGV. CDR3 in amino acids: CASRIGQKTLKEKLFF. The DNA of the CDR3 is TGTGCCAGCAGGATAGGACAGAAGACCCTGAAGGAAAAACTGTTTTTT.

The V call is TRBV10-3, the J call TRBJ2-4; 11 positions agree with TRBD2. Losses at the gene ends were 0 bases for V and 0 bases for J; bases not matched to a gene: 1. The CDR3 spans 17 residues. CDR1 ENHRY and CDR2 SYGVKD come from the germline V gene. CDR3 DNA sequence: TGTGCCATCAGTGAGTCTACTAGCGGGAGAGCCAAAAACATTCAGTACTTC. Protein: CAISESTSGRAKNIQYF.

The V and J genes are TRBV7-3 and TRBJ2-5, with D perhaps TRBD1 (6 bases). The V end was cut by 5 bases, the J end by 3 bases, with 10 bases between. The CDR3 totals 13 residues. Germline V lookup: CDR1 SGHTA, CDR2 FQGTGA. In nucleotides, the CDR3 is TGTGCCAGCAGCACAGGGCCCGAAGAGACCCAGTACTTC. This sequence encodes CASSTGPEETQYF.

In this sample, this clonotype turned up many times. An end of the junction differs from the germline gene, which may be a read error. The chain links TRBV28 to TRBJ1-1; D is undetermined. There are 13 residues in the CDR3. Germline CDR1 and CDR2: MDHEN and SYDVKM. CDR3 coding DNA: TGCGCCAGCAGGTGGACGGTGAACACTGAAGCTTTCTTT. It codes for CASRWTVNTEAFF.

V gene TRBV6-2 or TRBV6-3 combines with J gene TRBJ1-2, with D unresolved. CDR3 length equals 18 residues. Trimming removed 6 bases at V and 5 bases at J, with 28 bases between. In germline, CDR1 is MNHEY, CDR2 SVGEGT. The CDR3 coding sequence is TGTGCCAGCAGAACGCGAGACACCCATATTAGAGCACCTTATGGCTACACCTTC. This gives the protein CASRTRDTHIRAPYGYTF.

The chain is built from TRBV15 and TRBJ2-1; 8 bases are shared with TRBD2. V gave up 0 bases and J gave up 8 bases; unmatched junction bases: 12. Germline values: CDR1 LNHNV, CDR2 YYDKDF (reference sequence). The CDR3 is 17 amino acids. CDR3 bases: TGTGCCACCAGCAGAGATGCCCTAGCGGGCGCCATAGATGAGCAGTTCTTC. Its protein is CATSRDALAGAIDEQFF. Complete variable domain (other parts from reference TRBV15 and TRBJ2-1): DAMVIQNPRYQVTQFGKPVTLSCSQTLNHNVMYWYQQKSSQAPKLLFHYYDKDFNNEADTPDNFQSRRPNTSFCFLDIRSPGLGDTAMYLCATSRDALAGAIDEQFFGPGTRLTVL.

The chain couples TRBV6-8 to TRBJ1-5; no reliable D call. V lost 5 bases, J lost 4 bases, and 12 bases lay in between. The CDR3 length is 14 residues. CDR1 and CDR2 from the germline V gene are MNHGY and SAAAGT. The CDR3 nucleotides are TGTGCCAGCAGTCGGGAGAGGCGGAATCAGCCCCAGCATTTT. Protein product: CASSRERRNQPQHF.

This clonotype was found a few times. The chain recombines TRBV5-1 with TRBJ1-1, with 8 bases lining up with TRBD1. J was trimmed by 7 bases and V by 4 bases; bases with no gene match: 9. In germline, CDR1 is SGHRS, CDR2 YFSETQ. CDR3 size: 14 residues. CDR3 in DNA: TGCGCCAGCAGCAAGACAGGGGTTGTTGGTGAAGCTTTCTTT. Translating gives CASSKTGVVGEAFF.

On this clonotype itself: A much larger clone is a single base away; this may be a read error. Given the absence of the conserved phenylalanine or tryptophan at the CDR3 end, a read error is likely. V and J are TRBV6-5 and TRBJ2-7; D gene ambiguous. The CDR3 has 15 residues. The V end was cut by 0 bases, the J end by 0 bases, with 9 bases between. The germline V gene has CDR1 MNHEY and CDR2 SVGAGI. In DNA form, the CDR3 reads TGTGCCAGCAGTTACTCGGGATTGGGCTCCTACGAGCAGTACTCC. Translation gives CASSYSGLGSYEQYS.

There are a few counts of this clonotype. Germline is not matched at one junction end, which may reflect a read error. This chain links TRBV19 with TRBJ1-2; weak D call: TRBD1 (6 bases). This CDR3 contains 16 residues. Germline V lookup: CDR1 LNHDA, CDR2 SQIVND (reference sequence). The CDR3 reads CASTTGPGYSLYVYTF. The CDR3, as DNA: TGTGCCAGTACCACAGGGCCTGGGTACTCTCTTTATGTCTACACCTTC. Combining the CDR3 with reference TRBV19 and TRBJ1-2 gives the whole variable domain DGGITQSPKYLFRKEGQNVTLSCEQNLNHDAMYWYRQDPGQGLRLIYYSQIVNDFQKGDIAEGYSVSREKKESFPLTVTSAQKNPTAFYLCASTTGPGYSLYVYTFGSGTRLTVV.

This clonotype showed up just a few times. The chain links TRBV24-1 to TRBJ1-2, with 7 bases identical to TRBD1. Germline CDR1 reads KGHDR; CDR2 reads SFDVKD. The CDR3 is 14 amino acids. Germline trimming cut 4 bases from V and 4 bases from J; bases unmatched to any gene: 5. In nucleotides, the CDR3 is TGTGCCACCAGTGACCCCCGGGACAGCTATGGCTACACCTTC. This encodes CATSDPRDSYGYTF.

This clonotype was observed a handful of times. The chain recombines TRBV10-2 with TRBJ2-7, with TRBD1 matching over 8 bases. The germline V gene has CDR1 WSHSY and CDR2 SAAADI. The CDR3 has 13 residues. J lost 4 bases, V lost 6 bases, and 5 bases had no gene match. CDR3 sequence: CASRDRVGYEQYF. The CDR3 region has the DNA TGCGCCAGCAGGGACAGGGTCGGGTACGAGCAGTACTTC.

This clonotype was seen more than once but under ten times. The CDR3 coding sequence is TGTGCCATCAGTGTACAGGGGGTGAGAGTTGAAGCTTTCTTT. Residues: CAISVQGVRVEAFF. This chain links TRBV10-3 with TRBJ1-1; 8 nucleotides match TRBD1. The CDR3 has 14 residues. Germline V gene lookup returns CDR1 ENHRY and CDR2 SYGVKD. Unmatched junction bases numbered 8, after V lost 4 bases and J lost 7 bases.

This clonotype was found many times. CDR3: CASSTVRGYTF. In DNA form, the CDR3 reads TGTGCCAGCAGTACCGTTAGAGGCTACACCTTC. The chain employs TRBV28 and TRBJ1-2; the D is unclear. The CDR3 extends over 11 amino acids. Germline V gives CDR1 MDHEN, CDR2 SYDVKM. The V end lost 5 bases, the J end lost 8 bases, and 9 bases lay between the germline ends.

This clonotype was found many times. This chain joins TRBV10-3 and TRBJ2-5, with 8 bases identical to TRBD1. Germline-derived CDR1 and CDR2 are ENHRY and SYGVKD. The junction had 7 bases not matched to a gene; V was cut back by 6 bases and J by 10 bases. The length of the CDR3 is 12 residues. CDR3 in DNA: TGTGCCATCAGCGGACAGGGCAAGGACCAGTACTTC. Translated: CAISGQGKDQYF.

The rearrangement links TRBV6-1 to TRBJ1-1; 8 bases are a match to TRBD1. The CDR3 contains 16 residues. V lost 3 bases and J lost 10; bases outside the gene matches: 16. Looked up from germline, CDR1 is MNHNS and CDR2 is SASEGT. CDR3 amino acids: CASSDHGQGLGFGAFF. Written as DNA, the CDR3 is TGTGCCAGCAGTGACCATGGACAGGGTCTAGGTTTTGGAGCTTTCTTT.

Only one count was recorded for this clonotype. The V and J genes are TRBV29-1 and TRBJ1-4; 9 bases match TRBD1. J gave up 5 bases and V 4 bases, and 2 bases lay outside the gene matches. The CDR3 has 13 residues. Germline lookup yields CDR1 SQVTM and CDR2 ANQGSEA. For the CDR3, the DNA is TGCAGCGTTGCCGGGACAGGGAATGAAAAACTGTTTTTT. Amino acids: CSVAGTGNEKLFF.

This clonotype was seen only a few times. CDR3 sequence: CASTRLGSTGELFF. The DNA for the CDR3 is TGTGCCAGCACCAGACTGGGCTCCACCGGGGAGCTGTTTTTT. The chain employs TRBV25-1 and TRBJ2-2; D gene uncertain. The CDR3 runs 14 residues. Germline V gene lookup returns CDR1 MGHDK and CDR2 SYGVNS. The V end lost 7 bases, the J end lost 4 bases, and 13 bases lay between the germline ends.

The chain uses TRBV5-1 and TRBJ2-7; 11 positions agree with TRBD2. The CDR3 extends over 16 amino acids. V was pared by 4 bases and J by 0 bases, with 6 bases of the junction left unmatched. CDR1 and CDR2 from the germline V gene are SGHRS and YFSETQ. CDR3 sequence (DNA): TGCGCCAGCAGCGCGGGCGGGACTAGCGGCTCCTACGAGCAGTACTTC. Its translation is CASSAGGTSGSYEQYF.

At least ten counts were recorded for this clonotype. The chain has TRBV12-3 or TRBV12-4 and TRBJ1-6; perhaps TRBD1 as D (6 bases). The CDR3 has 16 residues. V dropped 5 bases and J dropped 5 bases, with 16 bases sitting between them. The CDR3 spells CASSRTDRGDNSPLHF. DNA for the CDR3: TGTGCCAGCAGTAGGACAGATAGGGGGGATAATTCACCCCTCCACTTT.

This clonotype was detected a few times. V gene TRBV11-3 combines with J gene TRBJ2-3; D is undetermined. Germline CDR1 reads SGHNT; CDR2 reads YENEEA. CDR3 length: 16 residues. V lost 1 base and J lost 0, with 11 bases in between. CDR3 sequence: CASSLGVQASTDTQYF. CDR3 bases: TGTGCCAGCAGCTTAGGAGTCCAGGCTAGCACAGATACGCAGTATTTT.

V is TRBV5-1 and J is TRBJ2-2; 8 nucleotides agree with TRBD1. The V gene end was trimmed by 4 bases and the J gene end by 6 bases; junction bases not matched to a gene: 8. The CDR3 covers 15 residues. Germline loops: CDR1 SGHRS, CDR2 YFSETQ. CDR3: CASSARQGSPGELFF. The CDR3 DNA is TGCGCCAGCAGCGCCCGACAGGGGAGTCCCGGGGAGCTGTTTTTT.

The V call is TRBV7-3, the J call TRBJ2-5; D not resolved. The CDR3 covers 15 residues. Germline V gene data show CDR1 as SGHTA and CDR2 as FQGTGA. V shed 2 bases and J shed 2 bases, with 12 bases lying between them. The CDR3, as DNA: TGTGCCAGCAGCTTAGTCGGCGGAATTCAAGAGACCCAGTACTTC. Protein sequence: CASSLVGGIQETQYF.

CDR3 in DNA: TGTGCCAGTAGTATGCCCAGGTATAGCAATCAGCCCCAGCATTTT. It is translated as CASSMPRYSNQPQHF. The rearrangement links TRBV19 to TRBJ1-5; no definite D call. V was shortened by 3 bases and J by 0 bases, with 9 bases between the two germline ends. Germline loops: CDR1 LNHDA, CDR2 SQIVND (reference sequence). The CDR3 runs 15 residues. Full variable domain (missing parts from reference TRBV19 and TRBJ1-5): DGGITQSPKYLFRKEGQNVTLSCEQNLNHDAMYWYRQDPGQGLRLIYYSQIVNDFQKGDIAEGYSVSREKKESFPLTVTSAQKNPTAFYLCASSMPRYSNQPQHFGDGTRLSIL.

This clonotype was picked up a small number of times. This sequence joins TRBV6-1 and TRBJ1-5; D is ambiguous. Germline V gene sequence: CDR1 MNHNS, CDR2 SASEGT. The CDR3 consists of 12 residues. Trimming removed 10 bases from V and 6 bases from J, with 13 bases in between. CDR3 region: CATGDHGQPQHF. DNA for the CDR3: TGTGCCACCGGGGATCATGGTCAGCCCCAGCATTTT.

In its sample, this clonotype was seen a few times. The DNA of the CDR3 is TGCAGTGCGGAAATTCTAGCGGGTTCCACAGATACGCAGTATTTT. It encodes CSAEILAGSTDTQYF. The chain uses TRBV20-1 and TRBJ2-3, with 8 bases fitting TRBD2. This CDR3 is built from 15 residues. Germline assignment: CDR1 DFQATT and CDR2 SNEGSKA (reference sequence). Trimming cost V 6 bases and J 2 bases; bases outside gene matches: 10.

This clonotype has ten or more counts. The chain recombines TRBV10-3 with TRBJ1-2; D is uncertain. CDR3 length: 12 amino acids. V shed 4 bases and J shed 2 bases, with 5 bases lying between them. Germline lookup yields CDR1 ENHRY and CDR2 SYGVKD. In DNA form, the CDR3 reads TGTGCCATCAGTGTCACGAACTATGGCTACACCTTC. It encodes CAISVTNYGYTF.

This clonotype was observed many times. This chain uses TRBV7-3 with TRBJ1-1; D unresolved. Germline values: CDR1 SGHTA, CDR2 FQGTGA. CDR3 length: 13 amino acids. Trimming took off 6 bases at V and 1 base at J, with 9 bases between the two ends. The CDR3 region has the DNA TGTGCCAGCAGGAATGACGGGAACACTGAAGCTTTCTTT. Encoded protein: CASRNDGNTEAFF.

The chain joins TRBV28 to TRBJ1-2; D remains unclear. This CDR3 has 14 amino acids. V was clipped by 6 bases and J by 6 bases, with 17 bases between them. Germline loops: CDR1 MDHEN, CDR2 SYDVKM. The CDR3 nucleotides read TGTGCCAGCAGGGGCGGACGGACCCTCGATGGCTACACCTTC. Its translation is CASRGGRTLDGYTF.